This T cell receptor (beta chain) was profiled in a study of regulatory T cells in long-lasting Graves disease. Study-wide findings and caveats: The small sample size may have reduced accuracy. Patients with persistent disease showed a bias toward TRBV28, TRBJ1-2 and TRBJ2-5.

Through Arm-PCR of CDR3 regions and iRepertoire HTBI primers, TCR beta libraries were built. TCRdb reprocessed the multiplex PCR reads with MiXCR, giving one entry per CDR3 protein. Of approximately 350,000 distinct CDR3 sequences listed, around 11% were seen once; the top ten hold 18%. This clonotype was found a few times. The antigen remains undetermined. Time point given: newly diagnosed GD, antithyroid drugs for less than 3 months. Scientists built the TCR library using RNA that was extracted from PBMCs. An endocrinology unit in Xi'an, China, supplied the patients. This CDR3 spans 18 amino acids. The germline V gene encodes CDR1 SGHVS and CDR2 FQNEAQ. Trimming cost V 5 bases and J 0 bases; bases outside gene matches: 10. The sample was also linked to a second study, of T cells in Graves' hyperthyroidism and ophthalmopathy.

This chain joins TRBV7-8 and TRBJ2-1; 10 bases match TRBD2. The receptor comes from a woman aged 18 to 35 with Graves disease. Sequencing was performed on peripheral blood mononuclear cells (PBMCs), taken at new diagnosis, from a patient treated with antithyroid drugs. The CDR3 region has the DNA TGTGCCAGCAGCACCGACTTACTAGCGGGGAGCTCCTACAATGAGCAGTTCTTC. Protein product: CASSTDLLAGSSYNEQFF. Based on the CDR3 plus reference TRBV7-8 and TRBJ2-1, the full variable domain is GAGVSQSPRYKVAKRGQDVALRCDPISGHVSLFWYQQALGQGPEFLTYFQNEAQLDKSGLPSDRFFAERPEGSVSTLKIQRTQQEDSAVYLCASSTDLLAGSSYNEQFFGPGTRLTVL.